This T cell receptor (beta chain) was sequenced during a study of post-analysis software for immune sequencing data. The overall study: Progressive-relapsing, secondary progressive and relapsing-remitting multiple sclerosis were among the disease courses included. Study observations and caveats: About five TRBV segments were more frequent in patients than controls; TRBV5-6, TRBV5-1 and TRBV20-1 belonged to this group. The normalized Chao1 diversity of multiple sclerosis patients was significantly lower than that of controls.

The germline V gene has CDR1 DFQATT and CDR2 SNEGSKA (reference sequence). This CDR3 contains 16 residues. V lost 1 base, J lost 6 bases, and 10 bases stayed unmatched. Carried by the TCR beta cDNA libraries were unique molecular identifiers. TCRdb reprocessed the PCR reads with MiXCR, giving one entry per CDR3 protein. This sample yields 160,000 or so distinct CDR3 sequences, of which 30% to 45% are seen a single time; 25% to 30% belongs to the top ten. This clonotype was observed a handful of times. The antigen is undetermined. The chain has TRBV20-1 and TRBJ2-1; 9 bases match TRBD1. Sequencing used blood, obtained after autologous hematopoietic stem cell transplantation. This receptor was obtained from a girl aged 5-17 years with multiple sclerosis. CDR3 DNA sequence: TGCAGTGCTAGAGTTACAAAAGGGACAGGGCGCAATGAGCAGTTCTTC. Protein product: CSARVTKGTGRNEQFF.